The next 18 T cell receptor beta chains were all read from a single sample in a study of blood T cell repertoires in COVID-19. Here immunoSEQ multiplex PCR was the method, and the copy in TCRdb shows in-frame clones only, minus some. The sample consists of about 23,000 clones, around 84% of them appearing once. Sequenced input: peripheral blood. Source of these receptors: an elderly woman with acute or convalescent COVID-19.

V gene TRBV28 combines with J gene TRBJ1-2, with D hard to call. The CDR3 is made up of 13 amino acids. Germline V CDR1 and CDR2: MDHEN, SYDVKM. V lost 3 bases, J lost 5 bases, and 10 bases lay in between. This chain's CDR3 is CASSLWQSYGYTF. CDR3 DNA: TGTGCCAGCAGTTTGTGGCAGTCTTATGGCTACACCTTC.

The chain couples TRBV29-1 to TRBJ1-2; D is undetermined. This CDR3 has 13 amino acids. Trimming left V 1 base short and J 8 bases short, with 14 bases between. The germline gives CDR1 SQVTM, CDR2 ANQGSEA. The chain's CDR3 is CSVEAGRLGGYTF. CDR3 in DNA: TGCAGCGTTGAAGCGGGGAGACTAGGCGGCTACACCTTC.

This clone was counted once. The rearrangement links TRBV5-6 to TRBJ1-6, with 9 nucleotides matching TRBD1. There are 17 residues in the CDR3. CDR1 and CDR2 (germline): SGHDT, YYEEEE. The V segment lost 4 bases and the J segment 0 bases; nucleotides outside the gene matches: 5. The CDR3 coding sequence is TGTGCCAGCAGCCTTGGGACAGGGAGCTCCTATAATTCACCCCTCCACTTT. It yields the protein CASSLGTGSSYNSPLHF.

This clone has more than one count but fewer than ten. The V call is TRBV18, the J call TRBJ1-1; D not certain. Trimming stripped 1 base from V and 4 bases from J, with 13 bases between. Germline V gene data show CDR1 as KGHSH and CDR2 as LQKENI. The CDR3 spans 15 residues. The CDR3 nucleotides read TGTGCCAGCTCACCACTTCCGGGATCGTCCACTGAAGCTTTCTTT. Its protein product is CASSPLPGSSTEAFF.

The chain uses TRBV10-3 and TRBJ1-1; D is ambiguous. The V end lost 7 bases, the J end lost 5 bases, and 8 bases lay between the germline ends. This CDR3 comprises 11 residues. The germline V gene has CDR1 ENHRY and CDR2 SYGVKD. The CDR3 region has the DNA TGTGCCATCAAGTCCGAGACTGAAGCTTTCTTT. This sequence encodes CAIKSETEAFF.

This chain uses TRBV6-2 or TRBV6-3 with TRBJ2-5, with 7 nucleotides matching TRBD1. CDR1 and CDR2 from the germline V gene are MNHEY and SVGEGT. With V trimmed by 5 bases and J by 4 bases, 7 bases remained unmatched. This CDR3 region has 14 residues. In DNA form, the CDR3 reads TGTGCCAGCAGTCGGCAGGGGGTCCGAGAGACCCAGTACTTC. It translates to CASSRQGVRETQYF.

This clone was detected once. CDR3 sequence: CASRLTGGGNTEAFF. CDR3 in DNA: TGTGCCAGCAGACTTACGGGGGGTGGGAACACTGAAGCTTTCTTT. The chain links TRBV6-5 to TRBJ1-1; the D gene is possibly TRBD1 (5 bases). The V and J ends lost 6 bases and 1 base respectively, with 15 bases between them. Germline-derived CDR1 and CDR2 are MNHEY and SVGAGI. This CDR3 comprises 15 residues.

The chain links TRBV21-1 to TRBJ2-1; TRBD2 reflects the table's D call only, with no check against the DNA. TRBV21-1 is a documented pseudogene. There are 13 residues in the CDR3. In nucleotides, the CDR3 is TGTGCCAGCAGCTCCTCCGGGAAGAATGAGCAGTTCTTC. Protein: CASSSSGKNEQFF.

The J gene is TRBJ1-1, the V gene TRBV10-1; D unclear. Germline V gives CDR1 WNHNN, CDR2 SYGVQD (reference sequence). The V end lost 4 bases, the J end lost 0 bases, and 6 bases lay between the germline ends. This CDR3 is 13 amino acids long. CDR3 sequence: CASSALLNTEAFF. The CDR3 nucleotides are TGCGCCAGCAGTGCACTTCTGAACACTGAAGCTTTCTTT.

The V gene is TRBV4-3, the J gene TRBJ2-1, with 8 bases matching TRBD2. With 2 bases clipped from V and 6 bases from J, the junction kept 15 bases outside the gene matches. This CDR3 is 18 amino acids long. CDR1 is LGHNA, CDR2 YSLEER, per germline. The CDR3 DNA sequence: TGCGCCAGCAGCCAACTCCCGCCGGCAGCGGGGGCTTCCAATGAGCAGTTCTTC. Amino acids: CASSQLPPAAGASNEQFF.

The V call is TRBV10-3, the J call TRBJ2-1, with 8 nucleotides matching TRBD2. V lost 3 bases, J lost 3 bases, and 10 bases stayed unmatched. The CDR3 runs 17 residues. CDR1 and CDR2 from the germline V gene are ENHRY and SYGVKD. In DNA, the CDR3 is TGTGCCATCAGTGACCCGGGGGGGATGGTTGGCTACAATGAGCAGTTCTTC. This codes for CAISDPGGMVGYNEQFF.

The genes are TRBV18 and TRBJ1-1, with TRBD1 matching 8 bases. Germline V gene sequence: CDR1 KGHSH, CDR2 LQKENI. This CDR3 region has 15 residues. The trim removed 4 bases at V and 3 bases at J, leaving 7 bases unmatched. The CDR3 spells CASSQGTGEYTEAFF. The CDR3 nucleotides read TGTGCCAGCTCACAGGGGACAGGAGAATACACTGAAGCTTTCTTT.

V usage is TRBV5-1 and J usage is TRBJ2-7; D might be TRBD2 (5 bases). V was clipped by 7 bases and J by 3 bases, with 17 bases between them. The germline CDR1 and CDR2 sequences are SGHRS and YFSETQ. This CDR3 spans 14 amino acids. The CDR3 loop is CASRYLEGFYEQYF. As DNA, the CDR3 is TGCGCCAGCCGCTATCTTGAGGGTTTCTACGAGCAGTACTTC.

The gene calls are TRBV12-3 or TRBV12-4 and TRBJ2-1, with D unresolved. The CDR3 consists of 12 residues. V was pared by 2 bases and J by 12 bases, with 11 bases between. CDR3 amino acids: CASSLTRGSQFF. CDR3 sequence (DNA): TGTGCCAGCAGTTTAACGCGAGGATCGCAGTTCTTC.

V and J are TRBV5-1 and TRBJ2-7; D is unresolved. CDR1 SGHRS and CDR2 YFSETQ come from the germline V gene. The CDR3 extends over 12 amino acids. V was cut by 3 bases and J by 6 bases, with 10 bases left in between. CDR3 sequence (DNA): TGCGCCAGCAGCTACGAATTCAGCGAGCAGTACTTC. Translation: CASSYEFSEQYF. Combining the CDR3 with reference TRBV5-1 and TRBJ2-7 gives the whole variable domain KAGVTQTPRYLIKTRGQQVTLSCSPISGHRSVSWYQQTPGQGLQFLFEYFSETQRNKGNFPGRFSGRQFSNSRSEMNVSTLELGDSALYLCASSYEFSEQYFGPGTRLTVT.

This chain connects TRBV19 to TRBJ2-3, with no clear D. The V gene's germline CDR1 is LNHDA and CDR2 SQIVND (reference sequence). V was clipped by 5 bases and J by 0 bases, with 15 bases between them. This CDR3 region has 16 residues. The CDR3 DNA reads TGTGCCAGTAGTGTCGCTGCGCTTCTTAGCACAGATACGCAGTATTTT. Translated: CASSVAALLSTDTQYF.

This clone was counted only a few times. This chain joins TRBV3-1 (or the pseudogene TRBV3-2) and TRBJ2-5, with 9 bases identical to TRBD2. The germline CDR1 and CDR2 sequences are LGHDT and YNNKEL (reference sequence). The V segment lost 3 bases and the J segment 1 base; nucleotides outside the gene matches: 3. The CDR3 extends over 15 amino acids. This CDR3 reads CASSQASGTQETQYF. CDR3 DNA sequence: TGTGCCAGCAGCCAGGCTAGCGGGACCCAAGAGACCCAGTACTTC.

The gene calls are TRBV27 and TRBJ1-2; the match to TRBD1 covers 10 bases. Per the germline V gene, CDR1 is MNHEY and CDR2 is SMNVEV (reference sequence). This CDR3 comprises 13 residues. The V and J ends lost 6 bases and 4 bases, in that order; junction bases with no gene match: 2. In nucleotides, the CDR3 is TGTGCCAGCAGGGGGACAGGGGCCTATGGCTACACCTTC. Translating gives CASRGTGAYGYTF.